Shown below are 23 T cell receptor beta chains from a single sample sequenced in a study of control samples from healthy donors and cancer patients. The data were produced by immunoSEQ multiplex PCR, yet TCRdb's version contains in-frame clones alone and is incomplete. This sample's table has approximately 190,000 clones. Sample: blood. The receptors were gathered from a woman aged 30 to 39 in good health.

V usage is TRBV9 and J usage is TRBJ1-1, with 9 bases matching TRBD1. V shed 4 bases and J 1 base; nucleotides not matched to a gene: 2. Germline CDR1 reads SGDLS; CDR2 reads YYNGEE. The CDR3 consists of 14 residues. The CDR3 spells CASSRDRANTEAFF. The CDR3 DNA follows: TGTGCCAGCAGCCGGGACAGGGCGAACACTGAAGCTTTCTTT. Supplemented by reference TRBV9 and TRBJ1-1, the full variable domain reads DSGVTQTPKHLITATGQRVTLRCSPRSGDLSVYWYQQSLDQGLQFLIQYYNGEERAKGNILERFSAQQFPDLHSELNLSSLELGDSALYFCASSRDRANTEAFFGQGTRLTVV.

This chain connects TRBV28 to TRBJ1-6; D gene unclear. Trimming cost V 5 bases and J 5 bases, with 13 bases left between them. This CDR3 is 15 amino acids long. Looked up from germline, CDR1 is MDHEN and CDR2 is SYDVKM. CDR3 nucleotides: TGTGCCAGCAGTCCTGCCCTCGGGGATAATTCACCCCTCCACTTT. It specifies CASSPALGDNSPLHF.

The gene calls are TRBV11-3 and TRBJ2-4; 15 bases line up with TRBD2. Germline CDR1 and CDR2: SGHNT and YENEEA. This CDR3 region has 18 residues. J was trimmed by 0 bases and V by 4 bases; bases with no gene match: 4. Here the CDR3 reads CASSSGLAGGLAKNIQYF. The CDR3 DNA reads as TGTGCCAGCAGCTCCGGACTAGCGGGGGGGCTAGCCAAAAACATTCAGTACTTC.

V gene TRBV28 combines with J gene TRBJ2-2; TRBD1 matches 9 bases. Losses at the gene ends were 7 bases for V and 4 bases for J; bases not matched to a gene: 7. This CDR3 comprises 15 residues. Per the germline V gene, CDR1 is MDHEN and CDR2 is SYDVKM. As DNA, the CDR3 is TGTGCCAGCAACTACAACAGGGGGCCCACCGGGGAGCTGTTTTTT. Amino acid sequence: CASNYNRGPTGELFF.

This chain connects TRBV6-5 to TRBJ1-1; possible D gene TRBD1, 6 bases. Between the trimmed V and J ends, which lost 4 bases and 1 base, there was a span of 10 bases. The CDR3 is 14 residues long. Germline values: CDR1 MNHEY, CDR2 SVGAGI. CDR3 loop: CASSSSDRNTEAFF. CDR3 in DNA: TGTGCCAGCAGTTCCTCGGACAGGAACACTGAAGCTTTCTTT.

CDR3 DNA: TGTGCCAGTAGTTTCGGGACAGGTTCCTACGAGCAGTACTTC. Translating gives CASSFGTGSYEQYF. This chain connects TRBV19 to TRBJ2-7, with 8 bases aligning to TRBD1. V lost 5 bases to trimming and J lost 1 base; unmatched junction nucleotides: 4. CDR3 length: 14 residues. Germline V lookup: CDR1 LNHDA, CDR2 SQIVND (reference sequence).

The chain carries TRBV28 and TRBJ1-2, with 7 nucleotides matching TRBD1. This CDR3 spans 13 amino acids. The V and J ends lost 7 bases and 6 bases, in that order; junction bases with no gene match: 8. Looked up from germline, CDR1 is MDHEN and CDR2 is SYDVKM. The CDR3 region is CASNLDRADGYTF. The CDR3 nucleotides are TGTGCCAGCAACCTCGACAGGGCTGATGGCTACACCTTC.

This chain uses TRBV5-1 with TRBJ1-6, with a weak D call TRBD1 (6 bases). Trimming pared 0 bases from V and 7 bases from J, leaving 14 bases between. CDR1 SGHRS and CDR2 YFSETQ come from the germline V gene. The CDR3 loop spans 16 amino acids. For the CDR3, the DNA is TGCGCCAGCAGCTTGGGTGGCAGGGGATTGAATTCACCCCTCCACTTT. Translation gives CASSLGGRGLNSPLHF.

The rearrangement uses TRBV7-2 and TRBJ1-1; 8 bases line up with TRBD1. Looked up from germline, CDR1 is SGHTA and CDR2 is FQGNSA. The CDR3 contains 17 residues. V lost 2 bases, J lost 10 bases, and 18 bases stayed unmatched. The DNA of the CDR3 is TGTGCCAGCAGCTTAAGGGTCTCGTCTACAGGACAGGGAGGAGCTTTCTTT. It specifies CASSLRVSSTGQGGAFF.

The CDR3 loop is CASTRGGNTGELFF. For the CDR3, the DNA is TGTGCCAGCACACGGGGGGGCAACACCGGGGAGCTGTTTTTT. The genes are TRBV28 and TRBJ2-2; 8 bases agree with TRBD2. The germline V gene has CDR1 MDHEN and CDR2 SYDVKM. CDR3 length: 14 residues. The V and J ends lost 7 bases and 2 bases, in that order; junction bases with no gene match: 3.

The rearrangement links TRBV6-5 to TRBJ1-6; the D gene is possibly TRBD1 (5 bases). The V gene's germline CDR1 is MNHEY and CDR2 SVGAGI. The CDR3 runs 14 residues. With 5 bases removed from V and 8 bases from J, the gap between germline ends came to 13 bases. CDR3 bases: TGTGCCAGCAGTAGCGGAGGGGAAGATTCACCCCTCCACTTT. Protein sequence: CASSSGGEDSPLHF.

This sequence joins TRBV5-1 and TRBJ1-3; D unclear. CDR3 length: 16 residues. V lost 0 bases and J 0 bases, leaving 10 bases between the germline ends. The germline gives CDR1 SGHRS, CDR2 YFSETQ. This CDR3 is CASSLAPGRSGNTIYF. The CDR3 DNA reads TGCGCCAGCAGCTTGGCCCCCGGGCGCTCTGGAAACACCATATATTTT.

J is TRBJ2-1 and V is TRBV27; no definite D call. Germline assignment: CDR1 MNHEY and CDR2 SMNVEV (reference sequence). The V and J ends lost 2 bases and 7 bases respectively, with 24 bases between them. The CDR3 extends over 18 amino acids. For the CDR3, the DNA is TGTGCCAGCAGTTTACGTGAAATCTTGGCCGGCTATGGGAATGAGCAGTTCTTC. It codes for CASSLREILAGYGNEQFF.

The chain recombines TRBV29-1 with TRBJ1-1, with D tentatively TRBD1 (5 bases). Trimming took 4 bases from V and 3 from J, leaving 12 bases between them. This CDR3 is 13 amino acids long. Germline CDR1 reads SQVTM; CDR2 reads ANQGSEA. This chain's CDR3 is CSVAPGWDTEAFF. CDR3 DNA sequence: TGCAGCGTTGCGCCAGGGTGGGACACTGAAGCTTTCTTT.

V usage is TRBV5-1 and J usage is TRBJ1-4; TRBD1 aligns across 8 bases. The ends lost 4 bases at V and 11 bases at J; junction bases unmatched: 10. The V gene's germline CDR1 is SGHRS and CDR2 YFSETQ. CDR3 length: 14 amino acids. As DNA, the CDR3 is TGCGCCAGCAGCCGAGGACAGGGCGGGGAGAAACTGTTTTTT. Translation: CASSRGQGGEKLFF.

This rearrangement joins TRBV5-1 to TRBJ1-2; 7 bases are shared with TRBD1. Germline assignment: CDR1 SGHRS and CDR2 YFSETQ. This CDR3 region has 16 residues. The J segment lost 4 bases and the V segment lost 3 bases, leaving 12 bases of the junction unmatched. The CDR3 loop reads CASSSGYRGLGYGYTF. CDR3 DNA sequence: TGCGCCAGCAGCTCGGGCTACAGGGGCCTCGGCTATGGCTACACCTTC.

This chain joins TRBV10-3 and TRBJ1-6; D is possibly TRBD1 (5 bases). V gave up 10 bases and J gave up 0 bases, with 16 bases separating them. CDR1 ENHRY and CDR2 SYGVKD come from the germline V gene. The CDR3 extends over 16 amino acids. CDR3 in amino acids: CATSDTASSYNSPLHF. Written as DNA, the CDR3 is TGTGCCACTTCGGACACAGCTAGCTCCTATAATTCACCCCTCCACTTT.

The gene calls are TRBV6-5 and TRBJ1-5; 7 bases fit TRBD1. V dropped 6 bases and J dropped 7; count of bases not matched to a gene: 12. The germline V gene has CDR1 MNHEY and CDR2 SVGAGI. This CDR3 is 15 amino acids long. CDR3 sequence (DNA): TGTGCCAGCAGCGCCGACAGGGTAAAGGCGCAGCCCCAGCATTTT. The encoded protein is CASSADRVKAQPQHF.

V usage is TRBV4-2 and J usage is TRBJ2-5, with TRBD2 matching 13 bases. The V and J ends lost 4 bases and 1 base, in that order; junction bases with no gene match: 9. CDR3 length: 18 amino acids. Germline CDR1 LGHNA, CDR2 YNFKEQ. The CDR3 region is CASSPRLAGGNPQETQYF. CDR3 in DNA: TGTGCCAGCAGCCCGAGACTAGCGGGGGGTAATCCCCAAGAGACCCAGTACTTC.

The chain joins TRBV9 to TRBJ1-6, with TRBD1 as a possible D gene (5 bases). The CDR3 has 14 residues. V was clipped by 4 bases and J by 9 bases, with 14 bases between them. The germline V gene encodes CDR1 SGDLS and CDR2 YYNGEE. The DNA for the CDR3 is TGTGCCAGCAGCCCTATGCGGGACGGTTCACCCCTCCACTTT. Translated, it gives CASSPMRDGSPLHF.

The chain couples TRBV27 to TRBJ1-2; tentatively, D is TRBD1 (5 bases). This CDR3 region has 13 residues. The V and J ends lost 4 bases and 3 bases respectively, with 9 bases between them. Germline CDR1 MNHEY, CDR2 SMNVEV (reference sequence). The CDR3 DNA sequence: TGTGCCAGCAGTTCACAGGTTTACTATGGCTACACCTTC. Translating it yields CASSSQVYYGYTF.

The chain employs TRBV5-4 and TRBJ1-4; D is unclear. Trimming removed 6 bases from V and 2 bases from J, with 20 bases in between. The CDR3 totals 17 residues. Germline CDR1 is SGHNT and CDR2 is YYREEE (reference sequence). CDR3 amino acids: CASTDTRFSRTNEKLFF. The CDR3 DNA reads as TGTGCCAGCACCGACACAAGGTTCTCAAGGACTAATGAAAAACTGTTTTTT.

The V and J genes are TRBV19 and TRBJ1-5; D remains ambiguous. Deletions cut 7 bases from V and 3 bases from J, with 19 bases between. CDR1 is LNHDA and CDR2 is SQIVND in the germline V gene (reference sequence). The CDR3 consists of 16 residues. The CDR3 sequence: CASTPRREVINQPQHF. CDR3 DNA sequence: TGTGCCAGTACCCCTCGGCGGGAGGTTATCAATCAGCCCCAGCATTTT.